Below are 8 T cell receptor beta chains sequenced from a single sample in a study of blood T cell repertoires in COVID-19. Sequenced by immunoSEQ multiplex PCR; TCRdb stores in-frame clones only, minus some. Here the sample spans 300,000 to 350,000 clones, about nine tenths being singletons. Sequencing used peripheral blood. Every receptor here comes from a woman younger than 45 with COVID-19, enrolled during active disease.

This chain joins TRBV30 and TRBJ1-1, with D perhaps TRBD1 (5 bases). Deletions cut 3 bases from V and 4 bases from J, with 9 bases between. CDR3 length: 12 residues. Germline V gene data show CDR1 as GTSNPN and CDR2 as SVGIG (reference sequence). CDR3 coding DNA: TGTGCCTGGAGCAGGGAGGGCACTGAAGCTTTCTTT. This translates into CAWSREGTEAFF.

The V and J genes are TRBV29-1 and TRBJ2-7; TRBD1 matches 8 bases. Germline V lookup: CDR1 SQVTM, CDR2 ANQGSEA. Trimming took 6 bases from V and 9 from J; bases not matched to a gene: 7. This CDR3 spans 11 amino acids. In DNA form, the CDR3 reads TGCAGCGTGCGGACAGGGCTGGCGCAGTACTTC. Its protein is CSVRTGLAQYF.

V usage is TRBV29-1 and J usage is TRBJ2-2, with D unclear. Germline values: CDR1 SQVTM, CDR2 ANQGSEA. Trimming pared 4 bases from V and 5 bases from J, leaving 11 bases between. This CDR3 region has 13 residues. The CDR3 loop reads CSVVNPRTGELFF. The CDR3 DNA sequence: TGCAGCGTTGTTAACCCGAGAACCGGGGAGCTGTTTTTT.

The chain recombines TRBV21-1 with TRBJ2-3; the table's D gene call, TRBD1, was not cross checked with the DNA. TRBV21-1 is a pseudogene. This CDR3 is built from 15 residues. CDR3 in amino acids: CASSIQARFPDTQYF. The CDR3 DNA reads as TGTGCCAGCAGCATACAGGCTAGGTTTCCAGATACGCAGTATTTT.

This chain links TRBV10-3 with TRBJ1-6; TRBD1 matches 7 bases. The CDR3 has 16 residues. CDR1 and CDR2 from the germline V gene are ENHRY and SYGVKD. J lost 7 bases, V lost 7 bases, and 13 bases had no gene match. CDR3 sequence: CAIKAHLGTENSPLHF. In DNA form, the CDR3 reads TGTGCCATCAAGGCACACCTCGGGACAGAGAATTCACCCCTCCACTTT.

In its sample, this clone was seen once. CDR3 sequence: CSVESGRAKEQFF. CDR3 DNA: TGCAGCGTTGAAAGCGGGAGGGCCAAGGAGCAGTTCTTC. The chain joins TRBV29-1 to TRBJ2-1, with TRBD2 matching 10 bases. V gave up 2 bases and J gave up 10 bases; unmatched junction bases: 5. The CDR3 is 13 amino acids. The germline gives CDR1 SQVTM, CDR2 ANQGSEA.

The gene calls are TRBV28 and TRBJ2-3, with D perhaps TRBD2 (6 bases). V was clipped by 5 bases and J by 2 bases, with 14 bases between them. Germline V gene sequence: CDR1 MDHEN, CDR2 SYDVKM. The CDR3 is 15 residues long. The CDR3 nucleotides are TGTGCCAGCAGTCCGTGGGACTTTTCCACAGATACGCAGTATTTT. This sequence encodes CASSPWDFSTDTQYF.

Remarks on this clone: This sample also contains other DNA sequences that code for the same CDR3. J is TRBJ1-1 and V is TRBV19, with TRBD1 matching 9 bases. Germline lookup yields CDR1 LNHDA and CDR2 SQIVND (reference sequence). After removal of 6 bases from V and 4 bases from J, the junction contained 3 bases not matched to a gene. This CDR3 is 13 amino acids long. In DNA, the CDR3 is TGTGCCAGTAGCATGACAGGGGGCACTGAAGCTTTCTTT. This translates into CASSMTGGTEAFF.